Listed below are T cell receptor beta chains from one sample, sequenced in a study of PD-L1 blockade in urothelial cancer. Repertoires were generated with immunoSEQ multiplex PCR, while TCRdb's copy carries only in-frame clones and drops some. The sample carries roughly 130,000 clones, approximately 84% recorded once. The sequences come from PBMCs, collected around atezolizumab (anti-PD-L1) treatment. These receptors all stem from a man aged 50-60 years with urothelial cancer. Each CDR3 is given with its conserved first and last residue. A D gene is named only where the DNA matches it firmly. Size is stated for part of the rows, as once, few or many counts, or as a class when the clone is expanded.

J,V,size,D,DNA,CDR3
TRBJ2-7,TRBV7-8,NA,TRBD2,TGTGCCAGCAGCTTTGGGGGGACTAGCGGGTATGATTCCTACGAGCAGTACTTC,CASSFGGTSGYDSYEQYF
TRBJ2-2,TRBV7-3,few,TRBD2,TGTGCCAGCAGCTCAGTAGCGGGATCGAACACCGGGGAGCTGTTTTTT,CASSSVAGSNTGELFF
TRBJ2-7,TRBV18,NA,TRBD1,TGTGCCAGCTCACGACGACAGGGGGGCGGCGAGCAGTACTTC,CASSRRQGGGEQYF
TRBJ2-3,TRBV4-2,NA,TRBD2,TGTGCCAGCAGCCAAGGGCGAACTAGCGGGAGGGCCCGGGCAGATACGCAGTATTTT,CASSQGRTSGRARADTQYF
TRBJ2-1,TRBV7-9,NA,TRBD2,TGTGCCAGCAGCCCACCGAATCCCCTAGCGGGACCCGGTGAGCAGTTCTTC,CASSPPNPLAGPGEQFF
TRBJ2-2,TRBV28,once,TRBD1,TGTGCCAGCAGTTTATCCCCCGGGACAGGGAGTACCGGGGAGCTGTTTTTT,CASSLSPGTGSTGELFF
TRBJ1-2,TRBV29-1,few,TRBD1,TGCAGCGTTGTATTGACAGGGGAGGTAAATGGCTACACCTTC,CSVVLTGEVNGYTF
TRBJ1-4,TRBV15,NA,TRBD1,TGTGCCACCAGCAGGGACAGGGCCAGCGAAAAACTGTTTTTT,CATSRDRASEKLFF
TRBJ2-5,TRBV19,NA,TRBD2,TGTGCCAGTAAGAAGCGGGGGCAAGAGACCCAGTACTTC,CASKKRGQETQYF
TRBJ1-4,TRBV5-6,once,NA,TGTGCCAGCAGCTTGTCGGGGGGGGATGAAAAACTGTTTTTT,CASSLSGGDEKLFF
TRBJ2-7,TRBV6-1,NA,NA,TGTGCCAGCAGCAACAACTACGAGCAGTACTTC,CASSNNYEQYF
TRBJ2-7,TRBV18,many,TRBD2,TGTGCCAGCTCACCACGGACTAGCGGGAAGTACGAGCAGTACTTC,CASSPRTSGKYEQYF
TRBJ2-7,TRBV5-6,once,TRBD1,TGTGCCAGCAGCAGACGGACAGGCTACGAGCAGTACTTC,CASSRRTGYEQYF
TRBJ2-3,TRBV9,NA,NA,TGTGCCAGCAGCGTAGGGGCTAGCGATGCAGATACGCAGTATTTT,CASSVGASDADTQYF
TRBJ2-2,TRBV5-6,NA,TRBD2,TGTGCCAGCAGCTTGGTAGCGGGGAACACCGGGGAGCTGTTTTTT,CASSLVAGNTGELFF
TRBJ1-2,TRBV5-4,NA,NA,TGTGCCAGCAGCTTGATACAGGGCCGGACGTATGGCTACACCTTC,CASSLIQGRTYGYTF
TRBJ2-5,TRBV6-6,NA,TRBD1,TGTGCCAGCAGTTACGGGACAGGGTTCCAAGAGACCCAGTACTTC,CASSYGTGFQETQYF
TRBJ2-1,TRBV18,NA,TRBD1,TGTGCCAGCTCTCAATCGCAGGGGGATTCCTACAATGAGCAGTTCTTC,CASSQSQGDSYNEQFF
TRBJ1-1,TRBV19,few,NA,TGTGCCAGTAGTATGACAAGAAACACTGAAGCTTTCTTT,CASSMTRNTEAFF
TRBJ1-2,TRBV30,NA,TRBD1,TGTGCCTGGGCCCTGGGACAGGCCCCTAACTATGGCTACACCTTC,CAWALGQAPNYGYTF
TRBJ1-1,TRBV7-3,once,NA,TGTGCCAGCAGCTTAATGTCGACTCCGCAGATGAACACTGAAGCTTTCTTT,CASSLMSTPQMNTEAFF
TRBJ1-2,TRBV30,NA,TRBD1,TGTGCCTGGAGGACAGGGGTCAGTAACTATGGCTACACCTTC,CAWRTGVSNYGYTF
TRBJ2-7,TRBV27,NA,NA,TGTGCCAGCAGTTCCCCTAGGTTAGGTTACGAGCAGTACTTC,CASSSPRLGYEQYF
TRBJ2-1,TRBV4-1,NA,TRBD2,TGCGCCAGCAGCGACCAGCGGGGCTCGTACAATGAGCAGTTCTTC,CASSDQRGSYNEQFF
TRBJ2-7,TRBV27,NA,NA,TGTGCCAGCAGTTTTAGGGGGAGAGGGGGCGAGCAGTACTTC,CASSFRGRGGEQYF
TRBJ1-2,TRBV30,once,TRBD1,TGTGCCTTCCACAGGGGGCCGGGCTATGGCTACACCTTC,CAFHRGPGYGYTF
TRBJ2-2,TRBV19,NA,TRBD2,TGTGCCAGTAGTATAATGCGGCTAGCGGACACCGGGGAGCTGTTTTTT,CASSIMRLADTGELFF
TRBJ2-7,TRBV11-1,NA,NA,TGTGCCAGCAGCTTCGAGAGGGGGTCTTACGAGCAGTACTTC,CASSFERGSYEQYF
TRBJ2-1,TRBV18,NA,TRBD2,TGTGCCAGCTCATCAGGACTAGTAACCTACAATGAGCAGTTCTTC,CASSSGLVTYNEQFF
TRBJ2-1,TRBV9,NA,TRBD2,TGTGCCAGTGGGACTAGCGGAAACTACAATGAGCAGTTCTTC,CASGTSGNYNEQFF
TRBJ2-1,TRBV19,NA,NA,TGTGCCAGTAGTCTCCGGGAGCGTACTTCGGGGAATGAGCAGTTCTTC,CASSLRERTSGNEQFF
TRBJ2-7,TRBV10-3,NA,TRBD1,TGTGCCATCAGCGGGGGAGGACAGGGCTACGAGCAGTACTTC,CAISGGGQGYEQYF
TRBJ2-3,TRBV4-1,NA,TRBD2,TGCGCCAGCAGCCAAGTCGGGCTAGCGGGGCCGCCCACAGATACGCAGTATTTT,CASSQVGLAGPPTDTQYF
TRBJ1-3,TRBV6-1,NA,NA,TGTGCCAGCAGGGGAGGAAGAAACACCATATATTTT,CASRGGRNTIYF
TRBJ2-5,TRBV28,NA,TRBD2,TGTGCCAGTTCGGGACTAGCATACATCCAAGAGACCCAGTACTTC,CASSGLAYIQETQYF
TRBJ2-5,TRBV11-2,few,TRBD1,TGTGCCAGCAGCTTCACGACAGGGGTTGGGGAGACCCAGTACTTC,CASSFTTGVGETQYF
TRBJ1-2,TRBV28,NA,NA,TGTGCCAGCAGGGGGAGGGGGAACCCCCCCCGTGGCTACACCTTC,CASRGRGNPPRGYTF